This entry lists 9 T cell receptor beta chains sequenced from one sample in a study of T cell repertoires in cytomegalovirus infection. TCRdb independently ran MiXCR on the reads; one entry per CDR3 protein. Of hundreds of thousands of distinct CDR3 sequences detected, around a third appear once; the ten largest clones hold 18%. These receptors' antigens are unknown. The sample here was cultured PBMCs, taken from culture after CMV antigen stimulation. The receptors come from a human donor in good health (CMV status not recorded). Some clones in this sample may be carry-over from other donors' samples.

This clonotype was seen only a few times. This chain uses TRBV6-2 or TRBV6-3 with TRBJ2-5; D possibly uses TRBD1 or TRBD2 (5 bases each). This CDR3 spans 14 amino acids. Germline V gene sequence: CDR1 MNHEY, CDR2 SVGEGT. V was cut by 5 bases and J by 1 base, with 11 bases left in between. This CDR3 is CASSQRDGQETQYF. CDR3 nucleotide sequence: TGTGCCAGCAGTCAAAGGGACGGCCAAGAGACCCAGTACTTC.

Only a few counts were recorded for this clonotype. The rearrangement uses TRBV6-6 and TRBJ2-5; 9 bases are shared with TRBD2. With 2 bases clipped from V and 2 bases from J, the junction kept 6 bases outside the gene matches. This CDR3 is 16 amino acids long. Germline CDR1 is MNHNY and CDR2 is SVGAGI (reference sequence). Written as DNA, the CDR3 is TGTGCCAGCAGTTACGTGTTTCTAGCGGGACAAGAGACCCAGTACTTC. Residues: CASSYVFLAGQETQYF.

The genes are TRBV3-1 and TRBJ1-1; weak D call: TRBD1 (6 bases). V lost 2 bases to trimming and J lost 6 bases, with 10 bases between them. CDR3 length: 13 residues. The germline CDR1 and CDR2 sequences are LGHDT and YNNKEL (reference sequence). CDR3 in DNA: TGTGCCAGCAGCCAACTCAGGGGTTCTGAAGCTTTCTTT. This codes for CASSQLRGSEAFF.

This chain joins TRBV15 and TRBJ2-2; 10 positions agree with TRBD1. The CDR3 spans 17 residues. With 0 bases clipped from V and 11 bases from J, the junction kept 12 bases outside the gene matches. Germline V gene sequence: CDR1 LNHNV, CDR2 YYDKDF (reference sequence). CDR3 region: CATSRDRAGQGGIELFF. In nucleotides, the CDR3 is TGTGCCACCAGCAGAGATCGCGCCGGACAGGGGGGTATAGAGCTGTTTTTT.

A remark on this clonotype: One junction end does not reproduce the germline sequence, and a read error may be involved. This rearrangement joins TRBV5-3 to TRBJ2-5, with 10 bases lining up with TRBD2. Being an ORF, TRBV5-3 has a function that is uncertain. CDR3 length: 16 residues. The CDR3 sequence is CASSLPSGGRQETQYF. In nucleotides, the CDR3 is TGTGCCAGCAGCTTACCTAGCGGGGGCCGCCAAGAGACCCAGTACTTC.

This clonotype was observed a handful of times. The genes are TRBV2 and TRBJ1-1, with TRBD1 identical over 7 bases. Germline assignment: CDR1 SNHLY and CDR2 FYNNEI. The junction had 10 bases not matched to a gene; V was cut back by 8 bases and J by 7 bases. This CDR3 is 13 amino acids long. CDR3 in amino acids: CASEDRLSREAFF. DNA for the CDR3: TGTGCCAGCGAGGACAGGCTTTCCCGTGAAGCTTTCTTT.

The chain recombines TRBV7-6 with TRBJ2-1; 9 bases match TRBD1. After removal of 5 bases from V and 4 bases from J, the junction contained 9 bases not matched to a gene. The CDR3 totals 16 residues. Germline CDR1 reads SGHVS; CDR2 reads FNYEAQ. The CDR3 DNA reads TGTGCCAGCAGCCCGACGTCGGGACAGGGATACAATGAGCAGTTCTTC. The encoded protein is CASSPTSGQGYNEQFF.

The chain is built from TRBV20-1 and TRBJ2-3; D is uncertain. This CDR3 has 11 residues. Germline V gene data show CDR1 as DFQATT and CDR2 as SNEGSKA (reference sequence). The V and J ends lost 6 bases and 4 bases respectively, with 8 bases between them. The CDR3 protein is CSAAGSDTQYF. As DNA, the CDR3 is TGCAGTGCCGCCGGATCAGATACGCAGTATTTT.

This clonotype was recorded many times. The chain has TRBV7-2 and TRBJ2-3; tentatively, D is TRBD2 (5 bases). V was trimmed by 8 bases and J by 6 bases, leaving 21 bases between them. CDR3 size: 15 residues. Germline CDR1 reads SGHTA; CDR2 reads FQGNSA. CDR3 in amino acids: CASAFGGASKDTQYF. In DNA form, the CDR3 reads TGTGCCAGCGCCTTTGGAGGCGCTTCGAAGGATACGCAGTATTTT.